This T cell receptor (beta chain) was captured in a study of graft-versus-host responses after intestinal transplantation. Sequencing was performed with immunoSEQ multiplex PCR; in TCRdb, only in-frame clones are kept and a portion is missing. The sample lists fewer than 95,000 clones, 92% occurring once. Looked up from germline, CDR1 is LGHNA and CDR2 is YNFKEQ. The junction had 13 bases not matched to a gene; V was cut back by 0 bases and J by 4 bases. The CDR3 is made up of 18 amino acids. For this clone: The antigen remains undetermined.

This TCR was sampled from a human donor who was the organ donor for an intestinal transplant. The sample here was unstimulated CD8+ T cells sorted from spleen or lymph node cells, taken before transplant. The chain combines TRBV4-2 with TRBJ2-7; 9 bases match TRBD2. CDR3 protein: CASSQDSGRVAGGYEQYF. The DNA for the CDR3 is TGTGCCAGCAGCCAAGATAGTGGGCGGGTTGCGGGGGGGTACGAGCAGTACTTC.